This TCR beta chain emerged from a study of T cell responses to AZD1222 COVID-19 vaccine. As to this clone: Its specificity is not known.

Germline V gene sequence: CDR1 SGHNT, CDR2 YYREEE (reference sequence). Germline trimming cut 4 bases from V and 4 bases from J; bases unmatched to any gene: 10. This CDR3 comprises 16 residues. Study conclusions and caveats: Researchers took repertoire samples only after the peak T cell response had come. Among the donors, most were white British and more were female, and clonal diversity was possibly underestimated.

Data came from immunoSEQ multiplex PCR; TCRdb stores just in-frame clones and leaves some out. Among over 150,000 clones listed, around 92% were seen once. The TCR comes from an adult in good health. This specimen was peripheral blood, taken on day 0 of MenACWY control vaccination. V usage is TRBV5-4 and J usage is TRBJ2-7, with 11 nucleotides matching TRBD2. This CDR3 reads CASSARTGLAAYEQYF. In nucleotides, the CDR3 is TGTGCCAGCAGCGCGCGGACGGGACTAGCGGCTTACGAGCAGTACTTC. Supplemented by reference TRBV5-4 and TRBJ2-7, the full variable domain reads ETGVTQSPTHLIKTRGQQVTLRCSSQSGHNTVSWYQQALGQGPQFIFQYYREEENGRGNFPPRFSGLQFPNYSSELNVNALELDDSALYLCASSARTGLAAYEQYFGPGTRLTVT.